This TCR beta chain was documented in a study of identical twins. This clonotype was picked up a small number of times. An end of the junction does not agree with germline; a read error may underlie this. MiXCR, run by TCRdb on the 5' RACE reads, gives a single entry per CDR3 protein. Of some 1,700,000 distinct CDR3 sequences in the sample, under 35% are singletons; the top ten hold about 0.3%. The germline CDR1 and CDR2 sequences are SGHAT and FQNNGV. The CDR3 extends over 14 amino acids. This sequence joins TRBV11-2 and TRBJ2-1; the D is unclear. The clonotype originates from a newborn girl in good health. The sample taken for sequencing was cord blood. The CDR3 DNA is TGTGCCAGCAGCTTAATGGGCTCCTACAATGGGCAGTTCTTC. Encoded protein: CASSLMGSYNGQFF. The full variable domain, with the rest looked up from reference TRBV11-2 and TRBJ2-1, is EAGVAQSPRYKIIEKRQSVAFWCNPISGHATLYWYQQILGQGPKLLIQFQNNGVVDDSQLPKDRFSAERLKGVDSTLKIQPAKLEDSAVYLCASSLMGSYNGQFFGPGTRLTVL.